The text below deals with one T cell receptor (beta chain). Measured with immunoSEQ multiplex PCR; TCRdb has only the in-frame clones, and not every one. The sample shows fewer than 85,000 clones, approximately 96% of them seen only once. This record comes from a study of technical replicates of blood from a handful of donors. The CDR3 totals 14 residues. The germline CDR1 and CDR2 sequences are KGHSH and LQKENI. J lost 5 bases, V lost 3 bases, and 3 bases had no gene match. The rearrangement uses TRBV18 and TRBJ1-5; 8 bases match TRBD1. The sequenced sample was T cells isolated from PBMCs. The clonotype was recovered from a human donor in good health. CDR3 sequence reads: CASSPMGQDQPQHF. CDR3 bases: TGTGCCAGCTCACCGATGGGACAGGATCAGCCCCAGCATTTT.